These 30 T cell receptor beta chains came from one sample sequenced in a study of cytomegalovirus exposure and HLA in healthy donors. Researchers ran the PCR with 60 Vbeta and 13 Jbeta primers. Profiled with immunoSEQ multiplex PCR; TCRdb holds only in-frame clones, not every one. This table holds roughly 80,000 clones, about four fifths found once. Material for sequencing was PBMCs. Every receptor here comes from a woman aged 25 to 39 in good health and CMV-seronegative.

This clone was seen just once. This chain uses TRBV11-3 with TRBJ2-7, with D unclear. The germline V and J ends were trimmed by 0 bases and 5 bases, with 11 bases remaining between them. The germline CDR1 and CDR2 sequences are SGHNT and YENEEA. The CDR3 is made up of 14 amino acids. For the CDR3, the DNA is TGTGCCAGCAGCTTAGACAGGTCTTCTGACGAGCAGTACTTC. Translation: CASSLDRSSDEQYF. The full variable domain, in which reference TRBV11-3 and TRBJ2-7 provide the parts outside the CDR3, is EAGVVQSPRYKIIEKKQPVAFWCNPISGHNTLYWYLQNLGQGPELLIRYENEEAVDDSQLPKDRFSAERLKGVDSTLKIQPAELGDSAVYLCASSLDRSSDEQYFGPGTRLTVT.

V and J are TRBV10-3 and TRBJ1-4; 12 bases are a match to TRBD1. The germline gives CDR1 ENHRY, CDR2 SYGVKD. The CDR3 consists of 17 residues. The junction had 2 bases not matched to a gene; V was cut back by 1 base and J by 2 bases. CDR3 coding DNA: TGTGCCATCAGTGAGTGGGGACAGGGGGCGACTAATGAAAAACTGTTTTTT. It specifies CAISEWGQGATNEKLFF.

The chain couples TRBV28 to TRBJ1-2; TRBD1 agrees at 8 bases. Germline loops: CDR1 MDHEN, CDR2 SYDVKM. The CDR3 totals 13 residues. The V and J ends lost 7 bases and 3 bases, in that order; junction bases with no gene match: 4. CDR3 bases: TGTGCCAGCACCATGACAGGGGACTATGGCTACACCTTC. It specifies CASTMTGDYGYTF.

This rearrangement joins TRBV5-6 to TRBJ2-1; TRBD2 aligns across 9 bases. Unmatched junction bases numbered 14, after V lost 0 bases and J lost 7 bases. This CDR3 is built from 18 residues. In germline, CDR1 is SGHDT, CDR2 YYEEEE. The CDR3 protein is CASSLGGVAGALLNEQFF. CDR3 DNA sequence: TGTGCCAGCAGCTTGGGGGGGGTAGCGGGAGCCCTCCTAAATGAGCAGTTCTTC.

The chain carries TRBV7-6 and TRBJ2-7, with no clear D. This CDR3 has 13 residues. From germline, CDR1 is SGHVS and CDR2 FNYEAQ. V dropped 5 bases and J dropped 1 base, with 9 bases sitting between them. CDR3 amino acids: CASSLEESYEQYF. The DNA for the CDR3 is TGTGCCAGCAGCCTCGAGGAGTCCTACGAGCAGTACTTC.

This clone occurred once. The V gene is TRBV15, the J gene TRBJ1-2; D may be TRBD1 (6 bases). There are 13 residues in the CDR3. In germline, CDR1 is LNHNV, CDR2 YYDKDF (reference sequence). The V end lost 4 bases, the J end lost 4 bases, and 10 bases lay between the germline ends. The CDR3 protein is CATSIRGGYGYTF. The CDR3 DNA follows: TGTGCCACCAGCATCAGGGGCGGCTATGGCTACACCTTC.

The chain uses TRBV5-1 and TRBJ2-1; 8 nucleotides line up with TRBD1. Per germline, CDR1 SGHRS and CDR2 YFSETQ. V was clipped by 4 bases and J by 7 bases; unmatched bases: 13. CDR3 length: 16 amino acids. The chain's CDR3 is CASSGGPGTGFNEQFF. For the CDR3, the DNA is TGCGCCAGCAGCGGGGGACCCGGGACAGGTTTTAATGAGCAGTTCTTC.

J is TRBJ2-1 and V is TRBV6-6; the match to TRBD2 covers 7 bases. The CDR3 length is 16 residues. V trimming: 4 bases; J trimming: 8 bases; junction bases outside the gene matches: 14. CDR1 and CDR2 from the germline V gene are MNHNY and SVGAGI (reference sequence). CDR3 sequence: CASSSFDLRERDEQFF. The CDR3 region has the DNA TGTGCCAGCAGTTCCTTTGACTTGCGGGAGAGGGATGAGCAGTTCTTC.

This clone has only one observation. The CDR3 region has the DNA TGTGCCAGCAGTTTAAACGAGGAGACCCAGTACTTC. Amino acids: CASSLNEETQYF. The chain uses TRBV28 and TRBJ2-5, with unresolved D. V was cut by 2 bases and J by 5 bases, with 6 bases left in between. CDR3 length: 12 residues. Germline CDR1 MDHEN, CDR2 SYDVKM. Full variable domain (missing parts from reference TRBV28 and TRBJ2-5): DVKVTQSSRYLVKRTGEKVFLECVQDMDHENMFWYRQDPGLGLRLIYFSYDVKMKEKGDIPEGYSVSREKKERFSLILESASTNQTSMYLCASSLNEETQYFGPGTRLLVL.

The chain uses TRBV4-1 and TRBJ2-1; 10 bases fit TRBD1. V dropped 2 bases and J dropped 8; count of bases not matched to a gene: 6. Germline CDR1 reads MGHRA; CDR2 reads YSYEKL. This CDR3 contains 15 residues. CDR3 DNA: TGCGCCAGCAGCCAATACCCGGGACAGGGGCATGAGCAGTTCTTC. Translated: CASSQYPGQGHEQFF.

The chain has TRBV29-1 and TRBJ1-1; 7 bases align to TRBD1. V dropped 5 bases and J dropped 0; count of bases not matched to a gene: 6. Per germline, CDR1 SQVTM and CDR2 ANQGSEA. The CDR3 length is 14 residues. CDR3 DNA sequence: TGCAGCGTTCTGCAGGGGGTTGTGAACACTGAAGCTTTCTTT. Translating gives CSVLQGVVNTEAFF.

V and J are TRBV5-1 and TRBJ2-7; D remains ambiguous. CDR3 length: 13 residues. CDR1 is SGHRS, CDR2 YFSETQ, per germline. Trimming took 0 bases from V and 5 from J, leaving 9 bases between them. CDR3 DNA sequence: TGCGCCAGCAGCTTGGTTTCTTCGGACGAGCAGTACTTC. Its protein product is CASSLVSSDEQYF.

This clone was observed a few times. The chain recombines TRBV6-1 with TRBJ2-1, with TRBD2 matching 8 bases. CDR3 length equals 14 residues. From germline, CDR1 is MNHNS and CDR2 SASEGT. The V and J ends lost 10 bases and 5 bases, in that order; junction bases with no gene match: 10. CDR3 residues: CATTPGLVHNEQFF. CDR3 nucleotides: TGTGCCACCACTCCGGGACTAGTACACAATGAGCAGTTCTTC.

This clone appeared a few times. This chain connects TRBV6-5 to TRBJ1-1; D gene unclear. The CDR3 has 14 residues. V was trimmed by 4 bases and J by 0 bases, leaving 9 bases between them. Per the germline V gene, CDR1 is MNHEY and CDR2 is SVGAGI. CDR3 sequence (DNA): TGTGCCAGCAGTTCTCCCGCAGTGAACACTGAAGCTTTCTTT. It codes for CASSSPAVNTEAFF.

The J gene is TRBJ2-5, the V gene TRBV11-1, with D possibly being TRBD1 (5 bases). The CDR3 totals 14 residues. CDR1 SGHAT and CDR2 FQDESV come from the germline V gene (reference sequence). The V end was cut by 5 bases, the J end by 2 bases, with 12 bases between. The chain's CDR3 is CASSIDRAQETQYF. The CDR3, as DNA: TGTGCCAGCAGCATTGACAGAGCTCAAGAGACCCAGTACTTC.

V is TRBV19 and J is TRBJ2-1; 15 bases line up with TRBD2. The J segment lost 7 bases and the V segment lost 3 bases, leaving 10 bases of the junction unmatched. CDR3 length: 18 residues. Germline assignment: CDR1 LNHDA and CDR2 SQIVND (reference sequence). The CDR3 protein is CASSMARTSGRGLNEQFF. CDR3 DNA: TGTGCCAGTAGTATGGCCAGGACTAGCGGGAGGGGTTTGAATGAGCAGTTCTTC.

This clone was recorded once. The chain links TRBV30 to TRBJ2-7, with D uncertain. The CDR3 loop spans 17 amino acids. Deletions cut 0 bases from V and 1 base from J, with 19 bases between. The germline V gene has CDR1 GTSNPN and CDR2 SVGIG (reference sequence). CDR3 region: CAWSVPQVVLTSYEQYF. CDR3 DNA: TGTGCCTGGAGTGTGCCGCAGGTGGTTCTGACATCCTACGAGCAGTACTTC.

This clone occurred once. The chain couples TRBV18 to TRBJ1-6; 7 positions agree with TRBD1. Trimming removed 5 bases from V and 5 bases from J; junction bases left unmatched: 6. CDR3 length: 15 amino acids. Germline CDR1 is KGHSH and CDR2 is LQKENI. DNA for the CDR3: TGTGCCAGCTCAAGCCGGACAGGCAATAATTCACCCCTCCACTTT. Translated: CASSSRTGNNSPLHF. The variable domain in full, completed from reference TRBV18 and TRBJ1-6, reads NAGVMQNPRHLVRRRGQEARLRCSPMKGHSHVYWYRQLPEEGLKFMVYLQKENIIDESGMPKERFSAEFPKEGPSILRIQQVVRGDSAAYFCASSSRTGNNSPLHFGNGTRLTVT.

This clone showed up just a few times. The chain links TRBV5-1 to TRBJ1-2; no clear D gene. The length of the CDR3 is 12 residues. The germline CDR1 and CDR2 sequences are SGHRS and YFSETQ. Trimming took off 0 bases at V and 7 bases at J, with 7 bases between the two ends. This CDR3 is CASSLDLTGYTF. CDR3 DNA sequence: TGCGCCAGCAGCTTGGACCTAACTGGCTACACCTTC.

This chain links TRBV28 with TRBJ1-1, with D uncertain. Germline CDR1 and CDR2: MDHEN and SYDVKM. The CDR3 sequence is 12 residues long. The germline V and J ends were trimmed by 4 bases and 4 bases, with 7 bases remaining between them. This chain's CDR3 is CASSYGSTEAFF. In nucleotides, the CDR3 is TGTGCCAGCAGTTACGGGAGCACTGAAGCTTTCTTT.

This chain uses TRBV30 with TRBJ2-2, with TRBD2 matching over 8 bases. The ends lost 7 bases at V and 0 bases at J; junction bases unmatched: 4. The CDR3 sequence is 14 residues long. CDR1 and CDR2 from the germline V gene are GTSNPN and SVGIG (reference sequence). The CDR3 nucleotides are TGTGCCTCCGCTAGCGGGCCGAACACCGGGGAGCTGTTTTTT. Translation gives CASASGPNTGELFF.

The chain links TRBV7-2 to TRBJ1-5; D remains unclear. Germline V gene lookup returns CDR1 SGHTA and CDR2 FQGNSA. V was cut by 0 bases and J by 0 bases, with 12 bases left in between. The CDR3 is 17 amino acids. The CDR3 coding sequence is TGTGCCAGCAGCTTAGCTCCCCAGGTGCTTAGCAATCAGCCCCAGCATTTT. Translated, it gives CASSLAPQVLSNQPQHF.

The chain is built from TRBV18 and TRBJ2-5; 11 nucleotides align to TRBD2. The J call may be incorrect, as the DNA end agrees better with TRBJ2-7. This CDR3 spans 16 amino acids. The germline gives CDR1 KGHSH, CDR2 LQKENI. CDR3 amino acids: CASSPPSGRASYEQYF. The CDR3 region has the DNA TGTGCCAGCTCACCACCTAGCGGGAGGGCCTCCTACGAGCAGTACTTC.

V is TRBV7-8 and J is TRBJ1-3; no clear D. The V end lost 5 bases, the J end lost 1 base, and 3 bases lay between the germline ends. This CDR3 is built from 12 residues. From germline, CDR1 is SGHVS and CDR2 FQNEAQ. The CDR3 bases are TGTGCCAGCAGCCTTTCTGGAAACACCATATATTTT. Its protein product is CASSLSGNTIYF.

This chain joins TRBV7-9 and TRBJ2-7, with D maybe TRBD1 (7 bases). V lost 1 base and J 2 bases, leaving 12 bases between the germline ends. The CDR3 covers 15 residues. Germline V gene sequence: CDR1 SEHNR, CDR2 FQNEAQ (reference sequence). The CDR3 sequence: CASSLVPGGPYEQYF. The DNA of the CDR3 is TGTGCCAGCAGCTTAGTTCCAGGGGGGCCCTACGAGCAGTACTTC.

The chain employs TRBV5-1 and TRBJ2-3; 8 bases are shared with TRBD2. Germline lookup yields CDR1 SGHRS and CDR2 YFSETQ. The CDR3 loop spans 16 amino acids. Losses at the gene ends were 3 bases for V and 0 bases for J; bases not matched to a gene: 6. The CDR3 loop is CASSWTSSGSTDTQYF. The CDR3 nucleotides read TGCGCCAGCAGCTGGACTTCTAGCGGGAGCACAGATACGCAGTATTTT. Full variable domain (missing parts from reference TRBV5-1 and TRBJ2-3): KAGVTQTPRYLIKTRGQQVTLSCSPISGHRSVSWYQQTPGQGLQFLFEYFSETQRNKGNFPGRFSGRQFSNSRSEMNVSTLELGDSALYLCASSWTSSGSTDTQYFGPGTRLTVL.

The V and J genes are TRBV30 and TRBJ2-7; the match to TRBD1 covers 7 bases. The junction had 0 bases not matched to a gene; V was cut back by 1 base and J by 0 bases. Germline values: CDR1 GTSNPN, CDR2 SVGIG (reference sequence). This CDR3 is 13 amino acids long. CDR3 coding DNA: TGTGCCTGGAGTGGGGACAGCTCCTACGAGCAGTACTTC. It yields the protein CAWSGDSSYEQYF. Using reference TRBV30 and TRBJ2-7 for the parts outside the CDR3, the full variable domain is SQTIHQWPATLVQPVGSPLSLECTVEGTSNPNLYWYRQAAGRGLQLLFYSVGIGQISSEVPQNLSASRPQDRQFILSSKKLLLSDSGFYLCAWSGDSSYEQYFGPGTRLTVT.

This sequence joins TRBV11-1 and TRBJ2-7; the match to TRBD1 covers 9 bases. The CDR3 runs to 15 residues. Germline V gene sequence: CDR1 SGHAT, CDR2 FQDESV (reference sequence). With V trimmed by 4 bases and J by 1 base, 5 bases remained unmatched. CDR3 in amino acids: CASSSTGTGSYEQYF. The DNA for the CDR3 is TGTGCCAGCAGCTCGACCGGGACAGGGTCCTACGAGCAGTACTTC.

The rearrangement links TRBV10-1 to TRBJ2-1; a possible D gene is TRBD2 (6 bases). The germline gives CDR1 WNHNN, CDR2 SYGVQD (reference sequence). CDR3 length: 14 amino acids. Trimming left V 10 bases short and J 0 bases short, with 13 bases between. The CDR3 nucleotides are TGCGCCACCTCATTGCGGGGCTCCTACAATGAGCAGTTCTTC. It encodes CATSLRGSYNEQFF.

The chain combines TRBV5-6 with TRBJ2-4; no reliable D call. Germline CDR1 reads SGHDT; CDR2 reads YYEEEE. This CDR3 is 12 amino acids long. The ends were cut back, 4 bases at V and 12 bases at J, with 14 bases in the middle. CDR3: CASSRFDDAQYF. The DNA for the CDR3 is TGTGCCAGCAGCCGGTTCGATGATGCTCAGTACTTC.